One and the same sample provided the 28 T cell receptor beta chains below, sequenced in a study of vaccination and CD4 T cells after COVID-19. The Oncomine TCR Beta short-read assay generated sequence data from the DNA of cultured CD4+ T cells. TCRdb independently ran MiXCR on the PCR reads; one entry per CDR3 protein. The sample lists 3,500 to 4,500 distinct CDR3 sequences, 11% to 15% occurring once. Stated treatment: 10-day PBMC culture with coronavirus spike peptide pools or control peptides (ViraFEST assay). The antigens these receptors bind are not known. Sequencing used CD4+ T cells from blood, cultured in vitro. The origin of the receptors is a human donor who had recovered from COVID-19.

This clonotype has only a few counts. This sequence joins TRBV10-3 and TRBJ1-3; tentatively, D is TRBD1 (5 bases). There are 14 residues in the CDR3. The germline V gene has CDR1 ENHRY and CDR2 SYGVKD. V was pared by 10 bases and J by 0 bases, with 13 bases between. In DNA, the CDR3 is TGTGCCAACCGGGACGCCAACTCTGGAAACACCATATATTTT. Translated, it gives CANRDANSGNTIYF.

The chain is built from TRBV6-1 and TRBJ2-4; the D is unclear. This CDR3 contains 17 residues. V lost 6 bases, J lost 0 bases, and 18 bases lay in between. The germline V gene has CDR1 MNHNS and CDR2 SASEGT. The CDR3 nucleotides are TGTGCCAGCAGCCCCCTGTCCACTAACGCAGCCAAAAACATTCAGTACTTC. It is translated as CASSPLSTNAAKNIQYF.

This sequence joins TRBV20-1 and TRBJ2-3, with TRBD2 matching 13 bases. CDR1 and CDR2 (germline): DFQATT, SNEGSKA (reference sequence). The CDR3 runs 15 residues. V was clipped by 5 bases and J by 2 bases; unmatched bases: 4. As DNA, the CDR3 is TGCAGTGCTCTGACTAGCGGGGGGCTCACAGATACGCAGTATTTT. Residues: CSALTSGGLTDTQYF.

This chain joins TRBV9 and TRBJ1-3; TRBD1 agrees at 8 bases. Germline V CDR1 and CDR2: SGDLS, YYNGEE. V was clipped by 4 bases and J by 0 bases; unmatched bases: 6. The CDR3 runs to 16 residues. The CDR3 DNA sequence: TGTGCCAGCAGCCCGGACAGGGCCCACTCTGGAAACACCATATATTTT. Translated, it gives CASSPDRAHSGNTIYF.

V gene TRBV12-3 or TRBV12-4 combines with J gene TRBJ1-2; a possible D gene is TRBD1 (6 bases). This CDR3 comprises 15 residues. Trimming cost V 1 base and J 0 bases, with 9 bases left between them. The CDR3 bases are TGTGCCAGCAGTTTAGGGGGGGCCGCTAACTATGGCTACACCTTC. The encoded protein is CASSLGGAANYGYTF.

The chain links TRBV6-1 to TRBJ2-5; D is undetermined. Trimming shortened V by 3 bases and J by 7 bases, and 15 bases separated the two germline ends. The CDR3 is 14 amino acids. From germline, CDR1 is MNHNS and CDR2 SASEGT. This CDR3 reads CASSDRLPTSTQYF. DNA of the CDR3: TGTGCCAGCAGTGATAGACTGCCGACATCGACCCAGTACTTC.

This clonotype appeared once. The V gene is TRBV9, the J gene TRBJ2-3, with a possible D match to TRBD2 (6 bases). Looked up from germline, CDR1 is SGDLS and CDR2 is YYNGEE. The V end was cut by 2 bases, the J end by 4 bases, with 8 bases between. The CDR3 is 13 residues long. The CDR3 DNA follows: TGTGCCAGCAGCGTGGGAGGACCAGATACGCAGTATTTT. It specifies CASSVGGPDTQYF.

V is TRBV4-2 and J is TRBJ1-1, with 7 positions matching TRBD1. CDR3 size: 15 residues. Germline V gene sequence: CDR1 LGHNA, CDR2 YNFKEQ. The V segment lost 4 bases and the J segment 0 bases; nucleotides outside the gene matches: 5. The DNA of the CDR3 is TGTGCCAGCAGCCCGCCGGGACAGCTGAACACTGAAGCTTTCTTT. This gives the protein CASSPPGQLNTEAFF.

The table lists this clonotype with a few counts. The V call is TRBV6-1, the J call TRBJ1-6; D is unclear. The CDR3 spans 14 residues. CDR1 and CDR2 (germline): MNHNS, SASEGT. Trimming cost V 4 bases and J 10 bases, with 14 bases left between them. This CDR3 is CASSARLAESPLHF. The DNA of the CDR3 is TGTGCCAGCAGTGCCCGATTAGCGGAATCACCCCTCCACTTT.

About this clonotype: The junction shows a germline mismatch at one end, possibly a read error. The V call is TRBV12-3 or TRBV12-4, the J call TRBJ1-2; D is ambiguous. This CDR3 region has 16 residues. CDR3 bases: TGTGCCGGCAGATTCATTGGGTCGGGGAGTGGCTATGGCTACACCTTC. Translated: CAGRFIGSGSGYGYTF.

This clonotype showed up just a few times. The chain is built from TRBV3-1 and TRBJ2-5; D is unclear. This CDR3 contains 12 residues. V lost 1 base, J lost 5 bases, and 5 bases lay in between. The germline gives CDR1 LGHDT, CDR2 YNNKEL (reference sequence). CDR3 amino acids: CASSQGVETQYF. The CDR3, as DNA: TGTGCCAGCAGCCAAGGTGTGGAGACCCAGTACTTC.

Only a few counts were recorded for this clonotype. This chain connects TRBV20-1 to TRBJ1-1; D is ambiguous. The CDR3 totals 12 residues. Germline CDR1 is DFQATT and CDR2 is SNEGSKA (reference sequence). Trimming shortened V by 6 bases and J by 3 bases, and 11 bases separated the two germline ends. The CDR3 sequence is CSATPWDTEAFF. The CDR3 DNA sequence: TGCAGTGCAACGCCATGGGACACTGAAGCTTTCTTT.

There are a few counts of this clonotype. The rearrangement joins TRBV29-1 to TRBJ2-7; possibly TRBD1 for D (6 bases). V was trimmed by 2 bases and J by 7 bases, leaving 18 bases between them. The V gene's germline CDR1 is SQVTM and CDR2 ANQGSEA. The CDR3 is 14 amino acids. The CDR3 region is CSVELTGPRLEQYF. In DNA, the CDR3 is TGCAGCGTTGAATTGACAGGCCCCCGTTTGGAGCAGTACTTC.

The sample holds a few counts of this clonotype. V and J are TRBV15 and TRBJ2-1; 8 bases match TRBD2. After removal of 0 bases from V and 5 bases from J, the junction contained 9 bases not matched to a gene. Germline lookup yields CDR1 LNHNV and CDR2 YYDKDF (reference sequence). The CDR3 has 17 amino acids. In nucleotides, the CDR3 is TGTGCCACCAGCAGAGATCGTAGCGGGGTCGGTGACAATGAGCAGTTCTTC. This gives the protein CATSRDRSGVGDNEQFF.

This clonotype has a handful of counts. The CDR3 is CASSSLAGGHATDTQYF. Here the CDR3 DNA reads TGTGCCAGCAGCAGCCTAGCGGGGGGCCACGCCACAGATACGCAGTATTTT. V is TRBV9 and J is TRBJ2-3; 11 nucleotides align to TRBD2. Germline V gene sequence: CDR1 SGDLS, CDR2 YYNGEE. Trimming at V came to 4 bases and at J to 2 bases, leaving 9 bases not matched to a gene. CDR3 size: 17 residues.

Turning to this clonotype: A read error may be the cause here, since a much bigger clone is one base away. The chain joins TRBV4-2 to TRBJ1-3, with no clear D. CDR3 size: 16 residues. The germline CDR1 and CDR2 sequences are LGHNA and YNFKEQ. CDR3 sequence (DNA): TGTGCCGGCAGCCAAGATCTTAGCCCCCCAGGAAACACCATATATTTT. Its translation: CAGSQDLSPPGNTIYF.

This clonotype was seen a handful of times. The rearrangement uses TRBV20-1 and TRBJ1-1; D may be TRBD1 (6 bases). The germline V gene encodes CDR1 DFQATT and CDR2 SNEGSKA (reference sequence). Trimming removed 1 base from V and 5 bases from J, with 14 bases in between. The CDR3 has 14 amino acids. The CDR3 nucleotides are TGCAGTGCTAGAGCATGGGGGGCAAAGACTGAAGCTTTCTTT. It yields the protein CSARAWGAKTEAFF.

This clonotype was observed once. CDR3 sequence: CASSPTGGGYTF. In nucleotides, the CDR3 is TGTGCCAGCAGCCCTACAGGGGGCGGCTACACCTTC. This chain links TRBV3-1 with TRBJ1-2; 9 nucleotides match TRBD1. V was clipped by 4 bases and J by 8 bases; unmatched bases: 2. This CDR3 is built from 12 residues. Germline CDR1 reads LGHDT; CDR2 reads YNNKEL (reference sequence).

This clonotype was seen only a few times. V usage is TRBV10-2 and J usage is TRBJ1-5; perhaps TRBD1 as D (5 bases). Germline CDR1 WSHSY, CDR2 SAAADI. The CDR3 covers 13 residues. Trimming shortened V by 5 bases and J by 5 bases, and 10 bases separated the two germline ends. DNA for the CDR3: TGCGCCAGCAGTCGGACATCCGATCAGCCCCAGCATTTT. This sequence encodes CASSRTSDQPQHF.

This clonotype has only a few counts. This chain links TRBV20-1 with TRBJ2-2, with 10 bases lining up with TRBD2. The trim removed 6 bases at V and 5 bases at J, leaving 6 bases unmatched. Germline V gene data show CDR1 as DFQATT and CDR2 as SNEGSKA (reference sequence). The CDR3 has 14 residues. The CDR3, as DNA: TGCAGTGCACAAAGCGGGGGGGGAACCGGGGAGCTGTTTTTT. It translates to CSAQSGGGTGELFF.

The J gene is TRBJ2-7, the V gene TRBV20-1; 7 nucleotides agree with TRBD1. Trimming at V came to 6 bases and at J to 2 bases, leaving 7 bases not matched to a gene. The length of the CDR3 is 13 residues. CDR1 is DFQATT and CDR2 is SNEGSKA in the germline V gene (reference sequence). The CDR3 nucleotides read TGCAGTGCCTTAGACAGGGCGCCCTACGAGCAGTACTTC. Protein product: CSALDRAPYEQYF.

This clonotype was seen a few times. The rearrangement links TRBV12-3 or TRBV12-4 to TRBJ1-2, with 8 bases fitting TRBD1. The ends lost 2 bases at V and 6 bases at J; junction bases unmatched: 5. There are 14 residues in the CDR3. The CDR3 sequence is CASSLYRGMNGYTF. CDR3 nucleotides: TGTGCCAGCAGTTTATACAGGGGGATGAATGGCTACACCTTC.

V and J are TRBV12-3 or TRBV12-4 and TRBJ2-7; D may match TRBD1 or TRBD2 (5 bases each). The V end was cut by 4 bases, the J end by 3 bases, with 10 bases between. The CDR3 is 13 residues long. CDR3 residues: CASSSGRNYEQYF. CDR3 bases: TGTGCCAGCAGTTCGGGACGGAACTACGAGCAGTACTTC.

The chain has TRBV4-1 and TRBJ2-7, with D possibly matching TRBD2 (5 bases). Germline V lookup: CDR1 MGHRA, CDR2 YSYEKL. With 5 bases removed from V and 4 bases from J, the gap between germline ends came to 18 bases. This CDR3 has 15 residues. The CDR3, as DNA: TGCGCCAGCAGCTATCTGGAGAGGGCCCCTTACGAGCAGTACTTC. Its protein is CASSYLERAPYEQYF.

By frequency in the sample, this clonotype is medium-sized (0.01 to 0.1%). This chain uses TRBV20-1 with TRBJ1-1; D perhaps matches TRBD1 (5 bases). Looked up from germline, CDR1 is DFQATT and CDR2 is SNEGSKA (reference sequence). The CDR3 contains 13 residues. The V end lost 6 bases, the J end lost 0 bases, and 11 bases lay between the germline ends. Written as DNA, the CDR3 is TGCAGTGCCCTGGGACGGGTGAACACTGAAGCTTTCTTT. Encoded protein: CSALGRVNTEAFF.

CDR3 sequence: CASSATGTGTDTQYF. The CDR3, as DNA: TGCGCCAGCAGCGCCACCGGGACAGGGACAGATACGCAGTATTTT. V usage is TRBV5-1 and J usage is TRBJ2-3, with 9 nucleotides matching TRBD1. V lost 4 bases, J lost 3 bases, and 6 bases stayed unmatched. Germline CDR1 reads SGHRS; CDR2 reads YFSETQ. CDR3 length equals 15 residues.

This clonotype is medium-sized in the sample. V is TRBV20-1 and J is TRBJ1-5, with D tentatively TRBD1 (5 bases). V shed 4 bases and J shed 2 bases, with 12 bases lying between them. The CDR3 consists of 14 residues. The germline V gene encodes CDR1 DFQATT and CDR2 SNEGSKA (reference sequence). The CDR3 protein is CSANKGDGNQPQHF. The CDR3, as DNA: TGCAGTGCTAATAAAGGGGACGGCAATCAGCCCCAGCATTTT.

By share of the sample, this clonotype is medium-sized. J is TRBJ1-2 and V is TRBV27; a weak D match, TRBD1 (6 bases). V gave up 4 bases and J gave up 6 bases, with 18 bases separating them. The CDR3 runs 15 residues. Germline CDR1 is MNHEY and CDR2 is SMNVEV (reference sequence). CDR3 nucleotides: TGTGCCAGCAGTTCGTACAGGGAGGGGTCCGATGGCTACACCTTC. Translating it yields CASSSYREGSDGYTF.